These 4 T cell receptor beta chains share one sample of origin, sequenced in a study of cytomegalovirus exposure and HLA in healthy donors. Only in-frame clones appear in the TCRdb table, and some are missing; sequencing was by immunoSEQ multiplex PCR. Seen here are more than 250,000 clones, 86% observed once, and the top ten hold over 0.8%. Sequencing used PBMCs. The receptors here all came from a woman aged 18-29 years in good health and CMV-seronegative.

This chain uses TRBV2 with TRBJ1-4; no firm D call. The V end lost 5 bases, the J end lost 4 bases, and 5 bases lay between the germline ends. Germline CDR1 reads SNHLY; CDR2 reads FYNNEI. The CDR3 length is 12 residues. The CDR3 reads CASSPGNEKLFF. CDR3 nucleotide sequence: TGTGCCAGCAGTCCGGGTAATGAAAAACTGTTTTTT.

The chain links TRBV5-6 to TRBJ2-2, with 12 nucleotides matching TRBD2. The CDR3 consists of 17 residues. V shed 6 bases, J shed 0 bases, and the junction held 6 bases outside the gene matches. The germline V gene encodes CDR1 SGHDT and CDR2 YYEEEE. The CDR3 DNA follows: TGTGCCAGCAACGGACTAGCGGGATTCACGAACACCGGGGAGCTGTTTTTT. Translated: CASNGLAGFTNTGELFF.

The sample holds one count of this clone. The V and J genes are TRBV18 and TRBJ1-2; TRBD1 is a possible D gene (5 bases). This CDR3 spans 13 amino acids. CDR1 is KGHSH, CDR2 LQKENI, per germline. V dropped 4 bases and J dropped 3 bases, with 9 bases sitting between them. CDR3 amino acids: CASSRGEDYGYTF. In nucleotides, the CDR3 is TGTGCCAGCTCACGGGGGGAGGACTATGGCTACACCTTC.

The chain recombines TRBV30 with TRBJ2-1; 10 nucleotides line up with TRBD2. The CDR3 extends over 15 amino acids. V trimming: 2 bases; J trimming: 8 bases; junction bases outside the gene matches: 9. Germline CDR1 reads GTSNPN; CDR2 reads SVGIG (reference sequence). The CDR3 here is CAWSKGLAGEDEQFF. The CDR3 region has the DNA TGTGCCTGGAGTAAGGGTCTAGCGGGAGAAGATGAGCAGTTCTTC. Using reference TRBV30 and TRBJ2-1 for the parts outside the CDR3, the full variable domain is SQTIHQWPATLVQPVGSPLSLECTVEGTSNPNLYWYRQAAGRGLQLLFYSVGIGQISSEVPQNLSASRPQDRQFILSSKKLLLSDSGFYLCAWSKGLAGEDEQFFGPGTRLTVL.